This T cell receptor (beta chain) was recorded in a study of OX40 agonist ivuxolimab in advanced cancers. Study at large: Cancers in dose escalation were hepatocellular, melanoma, renal cell and head and neck. Antecedent anti-PD-1, anti-PD-L1 or anti-CTLA-4 therapy was permissible, with around 41% having received some. Study outcomes and limitations: Several nonresponders also turned out to have low normalized T-cell clonal expansion.

This table comes from immunoSEQ multiplex PCR, and its TCRdb copy is limited to in-frame clones, with some not included. The table shows 57,000 or so clones, with about 92% occurring only once. A remark on this clone: Its matching antigen is unknown.

The CDR3 consists of 19 residues. The ends lost 2 bases at V and 6 bases at J; junction bases unmatched: 20. Germline V gene data show CDR1 as GTSNPN and CDR2 as SVGIG (reference sequence). This TCR came from an adult with an advanced solid tumor such as melanoma, head and neck, liver or kidney cancer. The sequences come from CD4+ or CD8+ T cells sorted from blood, collected in a trial of the OX40 agonist ivuxolimab. The V and J genes are TRBV30 and TRBJ2-2, with 8 positions matching TRBD1. CDR3 bases: TGTGCCTGGAGTCAAAACCCCGGCAGGACAGGGAGCTTTTCCGGGGAGCTGTTTTTT. Translated, it gives CAWSQNPGRTGSFSGELFF.